This record looks at one T cell receptor beta chain sequence and its context. Germline CDR1 SNHLY, CDR2 FYNNEI. V was trimmed by 6 bases and J by 2 bases, leaving 13 bases between them. CDR3 size: 14 residues. Per the study methods: Nucleated cell number was recorded as an estimate derived from reference gene primer amplification. Repertoires were generated with immunoSEQ multiplex PCR, while TCRdb's copy carries only in-frame clones and drops some. Clone size and the V and J calls come from that table; the DNA yielded D and trimming. The table shows about 43,000 clones, with roughly 90% occurring only once. This entry is derived from a study of blood T cell repertoires in COVID-19. Study context: The samples span acute and convalescent COVID-19 from the United States, Italy and Spain. Nucleic acid was either cDNA or gDNA, and it came from T cells, B-cell-depleted T cells, or PBMCs.

Input material: peripheral blood. This sequence was found in a woman of 80 years or more with active COVID-19. The chain combines TRBV2 with TRBJ2-5, with TRBD2 as a possible D gene (5 bases). CDR3 region: CASRYRRTQETQYF. In DNA, the CDR3 is TGTGCCAGCAGATACCGCCGGACTCAAGAGACCCAGTACTTC.